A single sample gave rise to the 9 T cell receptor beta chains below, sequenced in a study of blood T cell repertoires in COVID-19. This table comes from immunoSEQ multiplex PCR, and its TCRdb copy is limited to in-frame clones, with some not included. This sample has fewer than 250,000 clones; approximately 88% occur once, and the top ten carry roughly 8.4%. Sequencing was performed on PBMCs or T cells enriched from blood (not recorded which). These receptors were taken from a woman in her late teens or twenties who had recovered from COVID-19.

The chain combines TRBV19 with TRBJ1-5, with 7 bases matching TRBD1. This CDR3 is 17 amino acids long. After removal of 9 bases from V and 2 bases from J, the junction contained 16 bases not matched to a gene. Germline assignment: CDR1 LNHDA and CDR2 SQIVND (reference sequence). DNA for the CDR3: TGTGCCAGCGGCAGTGGGACAGTGCCGGGAGGCAATCAGCCCCAGCATTTT. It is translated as CASGSGTVPGGNQPQHF.

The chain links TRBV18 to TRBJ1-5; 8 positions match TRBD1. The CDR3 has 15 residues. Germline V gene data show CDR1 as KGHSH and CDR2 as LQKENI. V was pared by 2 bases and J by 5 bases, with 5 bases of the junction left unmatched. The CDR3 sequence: CASSPETGAHQPQHF. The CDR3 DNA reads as TGTGCCAGCTCACCAGAGACAGGGGCTCATCAGCCCCAGCATTTT.

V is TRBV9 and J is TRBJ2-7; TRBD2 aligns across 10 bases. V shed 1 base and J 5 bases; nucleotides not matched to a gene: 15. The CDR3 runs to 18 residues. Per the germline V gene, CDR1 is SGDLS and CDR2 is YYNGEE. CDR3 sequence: CASSVYPGKAGGPDEQYF. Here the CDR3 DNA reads TGTGCCAGCAGCGTATATCCTGGAAAAGCGGGGGGGCCTGACGAGCAGTACTTC. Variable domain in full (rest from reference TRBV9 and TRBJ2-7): DSGVTQTPKHLITATGQRVTLRCSPRSGDLSVYWYQQSLDQGLQFLIQYYNGEERAKGNILERFSAQQFPDLHSELNLSSLELGDSALYFCASSVYPGKAGGPDEQYFGPGTRLTVT.

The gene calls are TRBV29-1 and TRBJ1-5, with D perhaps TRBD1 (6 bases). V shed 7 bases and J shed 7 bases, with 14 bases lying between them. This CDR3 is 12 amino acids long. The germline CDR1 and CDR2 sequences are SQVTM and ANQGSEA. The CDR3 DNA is TGCAGCGCCGCAGGGGATGGGCAGCCCCAGCATTTT. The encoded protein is CSAAGDGQPQHF.

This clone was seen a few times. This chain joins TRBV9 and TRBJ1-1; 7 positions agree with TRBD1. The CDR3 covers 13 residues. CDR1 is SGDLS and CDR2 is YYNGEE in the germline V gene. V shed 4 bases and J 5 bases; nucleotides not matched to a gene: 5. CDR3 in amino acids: CASSLRQGTEAFF. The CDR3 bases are TGTGCCAGCAGCTTAAGACAGGGAACTGAAGCTTTCTTT.

DNA of the CDR3: TGTGCCAGCTCACCACTCCTTAAGGAGTCAGACTATGGCTACACCTTC. This sequence encodes CASSPLLKESDYGYTF. The rearrangement uses TRBV18 and TRBJ1-2; D is unresolved. V was trimmed by 1 base and J by 3 bases, leaving 15 bases between them. The CDR3 runs to 16 residues. Germline V CDR1 and CDR2: KGHSH, LQKENI.

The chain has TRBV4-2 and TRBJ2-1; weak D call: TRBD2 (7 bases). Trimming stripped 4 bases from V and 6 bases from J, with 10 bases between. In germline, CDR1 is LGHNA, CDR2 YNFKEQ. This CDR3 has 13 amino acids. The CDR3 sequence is CASSLGGLNEQFF. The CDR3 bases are TGTGCCAGCAGCCTCGGGGGGCTCAATGAGCAGTTCTTC.

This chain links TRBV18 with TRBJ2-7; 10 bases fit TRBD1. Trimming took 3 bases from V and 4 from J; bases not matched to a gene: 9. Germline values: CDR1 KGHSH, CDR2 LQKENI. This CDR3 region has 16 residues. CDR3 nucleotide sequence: TGTGCCAGCTCACCTAAAGACGGGACAGGGGTATACGAGCAGTACTTC. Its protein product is CASSPKDGTGVYEQYF.

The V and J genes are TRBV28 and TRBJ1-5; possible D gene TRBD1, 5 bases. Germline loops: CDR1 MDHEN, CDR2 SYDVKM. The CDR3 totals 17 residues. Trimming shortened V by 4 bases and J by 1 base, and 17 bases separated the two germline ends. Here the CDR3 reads CASSSFVGAVSNQPQHF. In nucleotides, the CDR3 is TGTGCCAGCAGTTCTTTTGTAGGGGCGGTAAGCAATCAGCCCCAGCATTTT. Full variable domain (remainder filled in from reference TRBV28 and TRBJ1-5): DVKVTQSSRYLVKRTGEKVFLECVQDMDHENMFWYRQDPGLGLRLIYFSYDVKMKEKGDIPEGYSVSREKKERFSLILESASTNQTSMYLCASSSFVGAVSNQPQHFGDGTRLSIL.